This T cell receptor beta chain comes out of a study of blood T cell repertoires in COVID-19. At the level of the study: Samples taken during acute and convalescent COVID-19 were collected in the United States, Italy and Spain. Nucleic acid was either cDNA or gDNA, and it came from T cells, B-cell-depleted T cells, or PBMCs.

Original processing notes: Amplifying reference gene primers gave estimates of nucleated cell counts. Data came from immunoSEQ multiplex PCR; TCRdb stores just in-frame clones and leaves some out. That table supplies the V and J calls and clone size; D and trimming were determined from the DNA. Of about 180,000 clones listed, 70% to 90% are singletons. This clonotype was obtained from a man in his sixties with acute or convalescent COVID-19. The sequenced material came from peripheral blood.

The CDR3 loop reads CAGPTGGRPDTQYF. The CDR3 DNA follows: TGTGCCGGTCCGACAGGGGGTCGGCCAGATACGCAGTATTTT. This rearrangement joins TRBV2 to TRBJ2-3, with 9 bases matching TRBD1. The trim removed 11 bases at V and 4 bases at J, leaving 10 bases unmatched. Per the germline V gene, CDR1 is SNHLY and CDR2 is FYNNEI. The length of the CDR3 is 14 residues.